The 12 T cell receptor beta chains below were found in one sample sequenced in a study of blood T cell repertoires in COVID-19. Sequenced by immunoSEQ multiplex PCR; TCRdb stores in-frame clones only, minus some. The data hold 250,000 to 300,000 clones, with about nine tenths observed a single time. The material sequenced was peripheral blood. The receptors come from a woman in her 30s with COVID-19, enrolled during active disease.

V is TRBV5-1 and J is TRBJ1-6; D is unclear. Trimming shortened V by 3 bases and J by 7 bases, and 8 bases separated the two germline ends. Germline values: CDR1 SGHRS, CDR2 YFSETQ. This CDR3 contains 13 residues. CDR3 sequence (DNA): TGCGCCAGCAGCTCACCAGGAAATTCACCCCTCCACTTT. It codes for CASSSPGNSPLHF.

The rearrangement uses TRBV15 and TRBJ1-1; 7 bases are a match to TRBD1. Trimming removed 9 bases from V and 12 bases from J; junction bases left unmatched: 10. Germline values: CDR1 LNHNV, CDR2 YYDKDF (reference sequence). The CDR3 extends over 11 amino acids. The CDR3 spells CATSRDSKTFF. The CDR3, as DNA: TGTGCCACGAGCCGGGACAGTAAAACTTTCTTT.

In DNA, the CDR3 is TGTGCCAGCAGCCCAACGGGGTACGAGCAGTACTTC. It codes for CASSPTGYEQYF. V and J are TRBV12-3 or TRBV12-4 and TRBJ2-7; possibly TRBD2 for D (5 bases). The V end lost 6 bases, the J end lost 4 bases, and 10 bases lay between the germline ends. This CDR3 is 12 amino acids long.

This chain joins TRBV11-2 and TRBJ2-5; 7 positions match TRBD2. The V and J ends lost 1 base and 2 bases, in that order; junction bases with no gene match: 10. This CDR3 has 17 amino acids. Per germline, CDR1 SGHAT and CDR2 FQNNGV. The CDR3 loop is CASSLGPAGSGQETQYF. The CDR3 nucleotides are TGTGCCAGCAGCTTAGGGCCAGCGGGATCTGGACAAGAGACCCAGTACTTC. The full variable domain, completed using reference TRBV11-2 and TRBJ2-5, is EAGVAQSPRYKIIEKRQSVAFWCNPISGHATLYWYQQILGQGPKLLIQFQNNGVVDDSQLPKDRFSAERLKGVDSTLKIQPAKLEDSAVYLCASSLGPAGSGQETQYFGPGTRLLVL.

V and J are TRBV9 and TRBJ2-5; D might be TRBD2 (7 bases). Trimming took off 7 bases at V and 7 bases at J, with 20 bases between the two ends. CDR1 is SGDLS and CDR2 is YYNGEE in the germline V gene. The CDR3 has 14 residues. CDR3 protein: CASPEWGGLGTQYF. DNA for the CDR3: TGTGCCAGCCCCGAGTGGGGGGGCCTGGGGACCCAGTACTTC.

This chain connects TRBV5-6 to TRBJ1-4; 9 bases are shared with TRBD1. Germline V lookup: CDR1 SGHDT, CDR2 YYEEEE. J lost 8 bases, V lost 0 bases, and 5 bases had no gene match. The CDR3 runs 15 residues. CDR3: CASSLVTGGYEKLFF. The CDR3, as DNA: TGTGCCAGCAGCTTGGTGACAGGGGGTTACGAAAAACTGTTTTTT.

CDR3: CASSQDLGLAGSSYEQYF. DNA for the CDR3: TGTGCCAGCAGCCAAGATCTCGGCCTAGCGGGATCCTCCTACGAGCAGTACTTC. V gene TRBV3-1 (or the pseudogene TRBV3-2) combines with J gene TRBJ2-7, with 9 bases that match TRBD2. This CDR3 spans 18 amino acids. CDR1 LGHDT and CDR2 YNNKEL come from the germline V gene (reference sequence). V shed 0 bases and J 0 bases; nucleotides not matched to a gene: 9.

The chain has TRBV2 and TRBJ1-6; 7 bases line up with TRBD1. The length of the CDR3 is 13 residues. Looked up from germline, CDR1 is SNHLY and CDR2 is FYNNEI. J lost 8 bases, V lost 8 bases, and 6 bases had no gene match. The DNA of the CDR3 is TGTGCCAGCGGGGACAGCGGGTATTCACCCCTCCACTTT. Translated: CASGDSGYSPLHF.

V gene TRBV28 combines with J gene TRBJ1-5; perhaps TRBD1 as D (5 bases). Germline values: CDR1 MDHEN, CDR2 SYDVKM. V was shortened by 6 bases and J by 4 bases, with 16 bases between the two germline ends. The CDR3 spans 15 residues. The CDR3 region is CASSTWKGPNQPQHF. DNA of the CDR3: TGTGCCAGCAGCACCTGGAAGGGGCCAAATCAGCCCCAGCATTTT.

V gene TRBV10-3 combines with J gene TRBJ2-7, with TRBD1 matching 9 bases. Germline CDR1 is ENHRY and CDR2 is SYGVKD. The junction had 4 bases not matched to a gene; V was cut back by 7 bases and J by 3 bases. This CDR3 has 13 residues. The CDR3 region is CAIKKTGGYEQYF. CDR3 coding DNA: TGTGCCATCAAGAAGACAGGGGGCTACGAGCAGTACTTC.

V gene TRBV7-9 combines with J gene TRBJ1-2; D possibly corresponds to TRBD1 (5 bases). The CDR3 covers 15 residues. CDR1 is SEHNR and CDR2 is FQNEAQ in the germline V gene (reference sequence). V was clipped by 4 bases and J by 0 bases, with 12 bases between them. The CDR3 nucleotides read TGTGCCAGCAGCTACTCGACCAGGGCTAACTATGGCTACACCTTC. Amino acid sequence: CASSYSTRANYGYTF.

Comment on this clone: An end of the junction differs from the germline gene, which may be a read error. The rearrangement uses TRBV3-1 (or the pseudogene TRBV3-2) and TRBJ2-3; tentatively, D is TRBD2 (6 bases). The CDR3 has 14 residues. Looked up from germline, CDR1 is LGHDT and CDR2 is YNNKEL (reference sequence). CDR3: CASSHSGTTGTQYF. Written as DNA, the CDR3 is TGTGCCAGCAGCCATAGCGGTACCACAGGTACGCAGTATTTT.